Below, one T cell receptor (beta chain) is given with its context. Trimming shortened V by 3 bases and J by 10 bases, and 19 bases separated the two germline ends. This CDR3 spans 15 amino acids. Germline V lookup: CDR1 SGHTA, CDR2 FQGNSA. Some clones are missing from TCRdb's copy, which holds only in-frame ones; the method was immunoSEQ multiplex PCR. The sample shows 5,500 to 8,500 clones, roughly 70% of them seen only once. The entry originates in a study of control samples from healthy donors and cancer patients. The V gene is TRBV7-2, the J gene TRBJ2-1, with a possible D match to TRBD2 (6 bases). Sample: formalin-fixed, paraffin-embedded tissue. The sequence derives from a male donor with melanoma. The CDR3 nucleotides are TGTGCCAGCAGCTTCTCGACTACTAGCCTAGGGGAGCAGTTCTTC. Translation gives CASSFSTTSLGEQFF. The full variable domain, with the rest looked up from reference TRBV7-2 and TRBJ2-1, is GAGVSQSPSNKVTEKGKDVELRCDPISGHTALYWYRQSLGQGLEFLIYFQGNSAPDKSGLPSDRFSAERTGGSVSTLTIQRTQQEDSAVYLCASSFSTTSLGEQFFGPGTRLTVL.